The 8 T cell receptor beta chains in this list originate from one sample, sequenced in a study of blood T cells in healthy people across ages (dated by TCRdb to between 2014 and 2016). To prepare the library, 5' RACE was applied. For sequencing, an Illumina HiSeq 2500 was employed. A second PCR of roughly 7 to 12 cycles was run with a J-beta primer mix and a sample-barcoded 5' primer. Starting from the raw public reads, TCRdb applied fastp trimming at Q25, assembled clones with MiXCR and retained in-frame beta chains. Entries that share a CDR3 protein sequence are merged under the most common genes and DNA. This sample is represented by 1,500,000 or so distinct CDR3 sequences; approximately 60% of them were singletons. Clones ranked in the top ten supply roughly 6.3% of the sample. The sequencing sample was made of blood. The receptors stem from a man between 18 and 35 years old in good health.

This clonotype has only a few counts. The chain employs TRBV5-1 and TRBJ2-4; TRBD1 aligns across 9 bases. Losses at the gene ends were 6 bases for V and 2 bases for J; bases not matched to a gene: 6. Germline V lookup: CDR1 SGHRS, CDR2 YFSETQ. The CDR3 extends over 15 amino acids. The CDR3 protein is CASTVDRGTKNIQYF. The CDR3 region has the DNA TGCGCCAGCACCGTCGACAGGGGGACCAAAAACATTCAGTACTTC.

To note about this clonotype: Compared with germline, one end of the junction differs, possibly owing to a read error. The rearrangement joins TRBV25-1 to TRBJ2-1, with 8 bases matching TRBD2. The germline V gene has CDR1 MGHDK and CDR2 SYGVNS. The CDR3 is made up of 16 amino acids. Written as DNA, the CDR3 is TGTGCCAGCAGCGAATCCGGACTAGCATATATCGATGAGCAGTTCTTC. Its translation is CASSESGLAYIDEQFF.

This clonotype was picked up a small number of times. The rearrangement uses TRBV29-1 and TRBJ2-1; either TRBD1 or TRBD2 may fit D (5 bases each). With 1 base removed from V and 0 bases from J, the gap between germline ends came to 19 bases. The CDR3 has 18 amino acids. CDR1 and CDR2 from the germline V gene are SQVTM and ANQGSEA. The CDR3 DNA reads TGCAGCGTTGAAGGAGGGGAAGCAAGAGTTTTCTCCTACAATGAGCAGTTCTTC. This encodes CSVEGGEARVFSYNEQFF.

The chain links TRBV28 to TRBJ2-3; tentative D call: TRBD2 (6 bases). This CDR3 has 13 amino acids. The V and J ends lost 8 bases and 2 bases respectively, with 11 bases between them. CDR1 MDHEN and CDR2 SYDVKM come from the germline V gene. CDR3 nucleotides: TGTGCCAGCCGGGACTCCAACACAGATACGCAGTATTTT. Protein product: CASRDSNTDTQYF.

This clonotype was counted at least ten times. The chain links TRBV7-7 to TRBJ2-2; D is perhaps TRBD2 (6 bases). Germline CDR1 SSHAT, CDR2 FNYEAQ (reference sequence). This CDR3 comprises 14 residues. CDR3: CASGSLESTGELFF. The CDR3 DNA sequence: TGTGCTAGCGGCTCCCTAGAGTCAACCGGGGAGCTGTTTTTT.

This clonotype was observed a handful of times. V is TRBV29-1 and J is TRBJ2-2; D is unresolved. The CDR3 length is 11 residues. The germline gives CDR1 SQVTM, CDR2 ANQGSEA. V gave up 4 bases and J gave up 4 bases, with 4 bases separating them. The CDR3 sequence is CSVGITGELFF. The CDR3 DNA is TGCAGCGTTGGTATCACCGGGGAGCTGTTTTTT.

This clonotype has more than one count but fewer than ten. The CDR3 DNA reads as TGCGCCAGCAGCCTTGGGACAGGGGAAGGCGACGAGCAGTACTTC. Translated: CASSLGTGEGDEQYF. V and J are TRBV4-3 and TRBJ2-7, with 10 bases that match TRBD1. CDR1 is LGHNA, CDR2 YSLEER, per germline. The trim removed 4 bases at V and 5 bases at J, leaving 8 bases unmatched. The CDR3 covers 15 residues.

The chain carries TRBV10-3 and TRBJ2-5; 7 bases line up with TRBD1. The CDR3 runs 13 residues. Germline V gene data show CDR1 as ENHRY and CDR2 as SYGVKD. V gave up 4 bases and J gave up 4 bases; unmatched junction bases: 3. CDR3 DNA: TGTGCCATCAGTGCAGGGACAGTAGAGACCCAGTACTTC. The encoded protein is CAISAGTVETQYF.